This TCR beta chain was obtained from a study of identical twins. A universal primer site came from template switching; cDNA carried unique molecular identifiers. TCRdb reprocessed the 5' RACE reads via MiXCR and lists one record per CDR3 protein. The sample lists roughly 490,000 distinct CDR3 sequences; roughly an eighth were seen once. Study-wide findings and caveats: The study found that models underestimated out-of-frame TCR alpha sharing in monozygotic twins. Beta out-of-frame sequences displayed a weaker excess of sharing between twins. With abundant cord blood beta clonotypes, insertions were fewer; memory repertoires showed no such pattern.

Details on this clonotype: No antigen is known for it.

Germline V CDR1 and CDR2: SNHLY, FYNNEI. The CDR3 covers 15 residues. With 6 bases clipped from V and 1 base from J, the junction kept 7 bases outside the gene matches. The sample was also linked to a second study, of yellow fever vaccine responses in identical twins.

Sequenced input: CD4+ T cells sorted from blood. The clonotype originates from a woman between 18 and 29 years old in good health. The chain couples TRBV2 to TRBJ2-3; 7 bases match TRBD1. The CDR3 is CASSEQGLGTDTQYF. The CDR3 DNA reads TGTGCCAGCAGCGAACAGGGGCTAGGCACAGATACGCAGTATTTT. Filled out from reference TRBV2 and TRBJ2-3, the complete variable domain reads EPEVTQTPSHQVTQMGQEVILRCVPISNHLYFYWYRQILGQKVEFLVSFYNNEISEKSEIFDDQFSVERPDGSNFTLKIRSTKLEDSAMYFCASSEQGLGTDTQYFGPGTRLTVL.